These 4 T cell receptor beta chains originate from one sample sequenced in a study of long-term antiretroviral therapy in people with HIV. They ran version v3.0 of the immunoSEQ assay at survey level. TCRdb's copy holds only in-frame clones and misses some; the assay was immunoSEQ multiplex PCR. The table shows over 15,000 clones, with roughly 86% occurring only once. Sequencing was performed on unsorted PBMCs, taken 0.5 years after starting antiretroviral therapy. The receptors here all came from a man in his forties or fifties with HIV.

The chain recombines TRBV10-2 with TRBJ2-7; tentatively, D is TRBD1 (6 bases). V was pared by 3 bases and J by 3 bases, with 15 bases between. The CDR3 contains 15 residues. The germline V gene encodes CDR1 WSHSY and CDR2 SAAADI. In DNA, the CDR3 is TGCGCCAGCAGTGACCGCGGACAGATAAACTACGAGCAGTACTTC. As protein: CASSDRGQINYEQYF.

The chain employs TRBV11-1 and TRBJ2-7, with 9 positions matching TRBD2. Germline assignment: CDR1 SGHAT and CDR2 FQDESV (reference sequence). The ends lost 2 bases at V and 4 bases at J; junction bases unmatched: 3. This CDR3 has 14 amino acids. The chain's CDR3 is CASSLLAGSYEQYF. The CDR3 DNA follows: TGTGCCAGCAGCTTACTAGCGGGATCGTACGAGCAGTACTTC.

This clone was recorded once. This rearrangement joins TRBV4-1 to TRBJ1-6; D is unclear. The CDR3 loop spans 16 amino acids. Germline CDR1 and CDR2: MGHRA and YSYEKL. The V and J ends lost 0 bases and 3 bases respectively, with 9 bases between them. The CDR3 sequence: CASSQDPAGYNSPLHF. CDR3 coding DNA: TGCGCCAGCAGCCAAGATCCCGCCGGCTATAATTCACCCCTCCACTTT.

The chain is built from TRBV10-3 and TRBJ2-4; TRBD1 matches 9 bases. The germline gives CDR1 ENHRY, CDR2 SYGVKD. The CDR3 has 15 residues. V lost 2 bases to trimming and J lost 7 bases; unmatched junction nucleotides: 6. This chain's CDR3 is CAISERGTGPNIQYF. Written as DNA, the CDR3 is TGTGCCATCAGTGAGAGAGGGACAGGGCCGAACATTCAGTACTTC.